This T cell receptor beta chain derives from a study of PD-1 blockade in classical Hodgkin lymphoma. Each patient relapsed following autologous stem cell transplantation, and prior brentuximab vedotin exposure differed. Out of thawed PBMCs, magnetic negative selection purified CD4+ T cells. This table comes from immunoSEQ multiplex PCR, and its TCRdb copy is limited to in-frame clones, with some not included. The profile shows 30,000 to 40,000 clones, approximately 90% of them singletons. Study-level results: Only CD4+ TCR diversity, not CD8+, had risen significantly by C4D1. Nivolumab initiated under 1 year post-ASCT led to patient exclusion.

CDR3 length: 12 residues. Germline V lookup: CDR1 LGHNT, CDR2 FRNRAP. V was shortened by 4 bases and J by 15 bases, with 16 bases between the two germline ends. A remark on this clone: Antigen: not known.

The receptor's source is a human donor with classical Hodgkin lymphoma. The material was CD4+ T cells from blood, obtained at baseline. This sequence joins TRBV12-5 and TRBJ2-1; a weak D match, TRBD1 (6 bases). CDR3 sequence reads: CASGWPGTPPFF. The CDR3 DNA is TGTGCTAGTGGTTGGCCTGGGACACCTCCGTTCTTC.